The clone carrying this TCR beta chain was observed a few times. Its antigen is unknown. The sample comes from a study of early T cells in non-severe SARS-CoV-2 infection. Overall study context: Whole-blood bulk RNA, unsorted, was sequenced, and chains were unpaired. Whole-study findings and limits: VDJdb-based matching was biased toward anti-spike CD8 responses and missed private and CD4 specificities.

The germline V and J ends were trimmed by 5 bases and 3 bases, with 10 bases remaining between them. CDR3 length: 14 amino acids. Germline-derived CDR1 and CDR2 are SGHTA and FQGTGA. Unique molecular identifiers were affixed to single, distinct cDNA molecules. One entry per CDR3 protein, called by TCRdb with MiXCR from the 5' RACE reads. This sample has over 55,000 distinct CDR3 sequences; roughly 8.8% occur once, and the top ten carry 1.2%. The sequenced material came from whole blood. The receptor was derived from an adult who was a healthcare worker with PCR-confirmed SARS-CoV-2 infection or an uninfected control (not recorded which). The genes are TRBV7-3 and TRBJ2-2, with D possibly matching TRBD1 (5 bases). The CDR3 coding sequence is TGTGCCAGCAGCCCTCGACAGTACACCGGGGAGCTGTTTTTT. Translating gives CASSPRQYTGELFF. The variable domain in full, completed from reference TRBV7-3 and TRBJ2-2, reads GAGVSQTPSNKVTEKGKYVELRCDPISGHTALYWYRQSLGQGPEFLIYFQGTGAADDSGLPNDRFFAVRPEGSVSTLKIQRTERGDSAVYLCASSPRQYTGELFFGEGSRLTVL.